The 27 T cell receptor beta chains given below trace back to one sample, sequenced in a study of regulatory T cells in long-lasting Graves disease. Time point specified: newly diagnosed GD, antithyroid drugs for less than 3 months. The TCR library was made from RNA that had been extracted from PBMCs in TRIzol. Libraries of TCR beta came from iRepertoire HTBI primers plus Arm-PCR of CDR3 regions. TCRdb redid the calling of the multiplex PCR reads with MiXCR, one entry per CDR3 protein. The table has some 490,000 distinct CDR3 sequences, 12% seen once. This sample was shared with a second study, whose subject was T cells in Graves' hyperthyroidism and ophthalmopathy.

The source material was peripheral blood mononuclear cells (PBMCs), sampled at new diagnosis, from a patient treated with antithyroid drugs. The receptors originated from a woman aged 30 to 39 with Graves disease.

This clonotype was found a few times. J is TRBJ2-3 and V is TRBV30; TRBD1 matches 10 bases. V was pared by 5 bases and J by 5 bases, with 10 bases of the junction left unmatched. CDR1 and CDR2 from the germline V gene are GTSNPN and SVGIG (reference sequence). The length of the CDR3 is 15 residues. The CDR3 nucleotides read TGTGCCTGGTCAATAGGGACAGGGGCCAGAGATACGCAGTATTTT. Its translation: CAWSIGTGARDTQYF. Supplemented by reference TRBV30 and TRBJ2-3, the full variable domain reads SQTIHQWPATLVQPVGSPLSLECTVEGTSNPNLYWYRQAAGRGLQLLFYSVGIGQISSEVPQNLSASRPQDRQFILSSKKLLLSDSGFYLCAWSIGTGARDTQYFGPGTRLTVL.

This clonotype was detected many times. The chain combines TRBV20-1 with TRBJ2-1, with TRBD2 identical over 12 bases. Germline CDR1 and CDR2: DFQATT and SNEGSKA (reference sequence). This CDR3 is 17 amino acids long. Losses at the gene ends were 6 bases for V and 9 bases for J; bases not matched to a gene: 18. In DNA form, the CDR3 reads TGCAGTGCCCTCAGATCGCTAGCGGGAGGGTACCTGAGTGAGCAGTTCTTC. This sequence encodes CSALRSLAGGYLSEQFF.

The chain carries TRBV30 and TRBJ2-7; D call uncertain. The CDR3 contains 14 residues. Germline CDR1 GTSNPN, CDR2 SVGIG (reference sequence). The V gene lost 7 bases and the J gene lost 2 bases, with 18 bases spanning the gap. This CDR3 reads CAYPSGGSPYEQYF. The CDR3 DNA reads TGTGCCTACCCCTCTGGCGGATCTCCCTACGAGCAGTACTTC.

In this sample, this clonotype turned up many times. This sequence joins TRBV20-1 and TRBJ2-3; TRBD2 matches at 8 bases. J gave up 5 bases and V 1 base, and 8 bases lay outside the gene matches. CDR3 size: 15 residues. CDR1 and CDR2 from the germline V gene are DFQATT and SNEGSKA (reference sequence). The CDR3: CSARVAAGDEDTQYF. CDR3 in DNA: TGCAGTGCTAGAGTGGCAGCGGGAGACGAAGATACGCAGTATTTT.

The V and J genes are TRBV9 and TRBJ1-3; D may be TRBD1 (6 bases). V was trimmed by 4 bases and J by 0 bases, leaving 11 bases between them. The germline gives CDR1 SGDLS, CDR2 YYNGEE. This CDR3 spans 15 amino acids. The CDR3 protein is CASSTTGSSGNTIYF. The CDR3, as DNA: TGTGCCAGCAGCACCACAGGGAGCTCTGGAAACACCATATATTTT.

This chain connects TRBV9 to TRBJ2-7; D unresolved. Deletions cut 0 bases from V and 5 bases from J, with 9 bases between. Germline V lookup: CDR1 SGDLS, CDR2 YYNGEE. The CDR3 is 13 amino acids. The CDR3 region is CASSVDWAHEQYF. Written as DNA, the CDR3 is TGTGCCAGCAGCGTAGATTGGGCTCACGAGCAGTACTTC.

There are a few counts of this clonotype. V gene TRBV4-3 combines with J gene TRBJ2-3, with 8 positions matching TRBD2. The CDR3 totals 18 residues. Trimming cost V 1 base and J 2 bases; bases outside gene matches: 11. The germline CDR1 and CDR2 sequences are LGHNA and YSLEER. CDR3 bases: TGCGCCAGCAGCCAAGTTCCCACTAGCGGAGTAAACACAGATACGCAGTATTTT. This sequence encodes CASSQVPTSGVNTDTQYF.

At least ten counts were recorded for this clonotype. The chain employs TRBV11-2 and TRBJ2-3; TRBD2 matches 8 bases. The trim removed 4 bases at V and 2 bases at J, leaving 14 bases unmatched. From germline, CDR1 is SGHAT and CDR2 FQNNGV. The CDR3 extends over 18 amino acids. CDR3 sequence reads: CASSSPPGLGADTDTQYF. CDR3 sequence (DNA): TGTGCCAGCAGCTCGCCGCCGGGACTAGGGGCCGACACAGATACGCAGTATTTT.

In its sample, this clonotype was seen a few times. Possible read error: a much larger clone is one base away. The genes are TRBV7-6 and TRBJ2-7, with D tentatively TRBD1 (6 bases). The CDR3 length is 14 residues. Deletions cut 9 bases from V and 0 bases from J, with 15 bases between. The germline gives CDR1 SGHVS, CDR2 FNYEAQ. CDR3 sequence (DNA): TGTGCCAGGAGCAGGGACACCTCCTCCTACGAGCAGTACTTC. Translating gives CARSRDTSSYEQYF.

This clonotype appeared many times. The rearrangement links TRBV3-1 to TRBJ2-7; 10 bases fit TRBD1. This CDR3 comprises 16 residues. Per the germline V gene, CDR1 is LGHDT and CDR2 is YNNKEL (reference sequence). V lost 1 base, J lost 5 bases, and 8 bases stayed unmatched. CDR3 protein: CASSQGLGQGNHEQYF. CDR3 in DNA: TGTGCCAGCAGCCAAGGTCTGGGACAGGGGAATCACGAGCAGTACTTC.

This clonotype has a count of ten or more. The chain is built from TRBV4-3 and TRBJ2-5, with TRBD1 identical over 7 bases. Germline lookup yields CDR1 LGHNA and CDR2 YSLEER. The CDR3 consists of 14 residues. J was trimmed by 2 bases and V by 2 bases; bases with no gene match: 2. The CDR3 DNA reads as TGCGCCAGCAGCCAACCGGGACAGCAAGAGACCCAGTACTTC. Translated: CASSQPGQQETQYF.

Ten or more counts support this clonotype. At one end the junction does not follow the germline gene, possibly because of a read error. The V gene is TRBV3-1, the J gene TRBJ1-6, with unresolved D. The CDR3 loop spans 17 amino acids. Germline lookup yields CDR1 LGHDT and CDR2 YNNKEL (reference sequence). The CDR3 DNA is TGTGCCAGCCGCCATCGTACCATCGGCTCCTATAATTCACCCCTCCACTTT. Amino acids: CASRHRTIGSYNSPLHF. The whole variable domain, remainder taken from reference TRBV3-1 and TRBJ1-6, is DTAVSQTPKYLVTQMGNDKSIKCEQNLGHDTMYWYKQDSKKFLKIMFSYNNKELIINETVPNRFSPKSPDKAHLNLHINSLELGDSAVYFCASRHRTIGSYNSPLHFGNGTRLTVT.

Ten or more counts support this clonotype. The chain joins TRBV11-2 to TRBJ1-5, with 8 bases aligning to TRBD1. This CDR3 comprises 14 residues. CDR1 SGHAT and CDR2 FQNNGV come from the germline V gene. The V gene end was trimmed by 4 bases and the J gene end by 7 bases; junction bases not matched to a gene: 6. The CDR3 is CASSSDRDGQPQHF. The CDR3 DNA reads TGTGCCAGCAGCTCGGACAGGGACGGCCAGCCCCAGCATTTT.

This clonotype has a count of ten or more. The V gene is TRBV28, the J gene TRBJ2-7; tentatively, D is TRBD2 (5 bases). The CDR3 length is 15 residues. The germline V and J ends were trimmed by 5 bases and 0 bases, with 14 bases remaining between them. Germline V CDR1 and CDR2: MDHEN, SYDVKM. DNA of the CDR3: TGTGCCAGCAGTGAAGGAGGTCTTGGCTCCTACGAGCAGTACTTC. It translates to CASSEGGLGSYEQYF.

This clonotype was detected many times. The chain joins TRBV7-9 to TRBJ2-1, with D possibly being TRBD1 (6 bases). This CDR3 has 14 residues. CDR1 SEHNR and CDR2 FQNEAQ come from the germline V gene (reference sequence). V lost 4 bases and J lost 12, with 19 bases in between. The CDR3 DNA is TGTGCCAGCAGCTCCGGCAGGGGTATAGTTATGCAGTTCTTC. It is translated as CASSSGRGIVMQFF.

The rearrangement links TRBV27 to TRBJ2-7, with TRBD1 identical over 8 bases. V shed 2 bases and J 5 bases; nucleotides not matched to a gene: 11. This CDR3 region has 16 residues. Germline CDR1 and CDR2: MNHEY and SMNVEV (reference sequence). In DNA form, the CDR3 reads TGTGCCAGCAGTTTAATCTTTGGACAGGGTCACGACGAGCAGTACTTC. Amino acids: CASSLIFGQGHDEQYF.

This chain's CDR3 is CASSFGGPQGDQPQHF. CDR3 coding DNA: TGTGCCAGCAGTTTTGGGGGCCCACAGGGAGATCAGCCCCAGCATTTT. The V gene is TRBV28, the J gene TRBJ1-5, with a weak D call TRBD1 (6 bases). Germline lookup yields CDR1 MDHEN and CDR2 SYDVKM. The CDR3 runs 16 residues. Trimming removed 3 bases from V and 5 bases from J, with 17 bases in between.

The chain uses TRBV20-1 and TRBJ2-7; 12 bases align to TRBD2. Trimming at V came to 4 bases and at J to 4 bases, leaving 17 bases not matched to a gene. Germline assignment: CDR1 DFQATT and CDR2 SNEGSKA (reference sequence). The CDR3 is 18 amino acids. The DNA for the CDR3 is TGCAGTGCTAAAACGGGACTAGCGGGCCCGATAGTTACTTACGAGCAGTACTTC. This encodes CSAKTGLAGPIVTYEQYF.

The J gene is TRBJ2-3, the V gene TRBV6-1, with a tentative D call TRBD2 (5 bases). The CDR3 sequence is 14 residues long. Trimming stripped 6 bases from V and 8 bases from J, with 18 bases between. The germline V gene encodes CDR1 MNHNS and CDR2 SASEGT. The CDR3 sequence: CASRADLGGLTQYF. The CDR3 region has the DNA TGTGCCAGCAGAGCCGACCTAGGAGGCCTTACGCAGTATTTT.

This clonotype was seen at least ten times. The rearrangement joins TRBV28 to TRBJ2-2, with D unresolved. The CDR3 is 15 amino acids. Germline CDR1 MDHEN, CDR2 SYDVKM. Trimming left V 7 bases short and J 2 bases short, with 14 bases between. CDR3 nucleotide sequence: TGTGCCAGCACCGAACGGACCGCCAACACCGGGGAGCTGTTTTTT. Translating gives CASTERTANTGELFF.

This clonotype came up once. A far larger clone is one nucleotide away, so this likely arose from a read error. The genes are TRBV11-3 and TRBJ2-3; 7 bases agree with TRBD1. The germline V gene encodes CDR1 SGHNT and CDR2 YENEEA. Trimming cost V 4 bases and J 6 bases; bases outside gene matches: 13. CDR3 length: 16 amino acids. The CDR3 region is CASSSRDSPPRDTQYF. The CDR3 region has the DNA TGTGCCAGCAGCTCCCGGGACAGCCCGCCCCGGGATACGCAGTATTTT.

This clonotype has ten or more counts. The rearrangement joins TRBV27 to TRBJ2-7; 8 positions agree with TRBD2. Germline-derived CDR1 and CDR2 are MNHEY and SMNVEV (reference sequence). V lost 6 bases and J lost 2; bases outside the gene matches: 6. This CDR3 is built from 14 residues. CDR3 bases: TGTGCCAGCAGCTTAGTAGCGGGGACCTACGAGCAGTACTTC. As protein: CASSLVAGTYEQYF.

This clonotype was detected ten times or more. V gene TRBV2 combines with J gene TRBJ1-5, with a weak D call TRBD1 (5 bases). There are 14 residues in the CDR3. Germline CDR1 is SNHLY and CDR2 is FYNNEI. The V end was cut by 6 bases, the J end by 0 bases, with 9 bases between. The CDR3 coding sequence is TGTGCCAGCAGGATGACAGATAGCAATCAGCCCCAGCATTTT. Translated, it gives CASRMTDSNQPQHF.

This clonotype was observed many times. V gene TRBV27 combines with J gene TRBJ2-7; 8 bases are a match to TRBD2. The J segment lost 2 bases and the V segment lost 2 bases, leaving 5 bases of the junction unmatched. This CDR3 is 15 amino acids long. Germline V gene lookup returns CDR1 MNHEY and CDR2 SMNVEV (reference sequence). DNA of the CDR3: TGTGCCAGCAGTTTAAGCCTCGGGAGGGCCTACGAGCAGTACTTC. It yields the protein CASSLSLGRAYEQYF.

This clonotype showed up just a few times. The chain carries TRBV19 and TRBJ1-4, with D tentatively TRBD1 (5 bases). The CDR3 contains 17 residues. Between the trimmed V and J ends, which lost 7 bases and 3 bases, there was a span of 21 bases. Germline CDR1 and CDR2: LNHDA and SQIVND (reference sequence). The DNA of the CDR3 is TGTGCCAGTACCCATCTTCGGGGGAACCCCGCTAATGAAAAACTGTTTTTT. Translated: CASTHLRGNPANEKLFF.

A word on this clonotype: Being one base from a much bigger clone, this may be a read error. This rearrangement joins TRBV6-1 to TRBJ2-7; D not resolved. The CDR3 sequence is 13 residues long. CDR1 is MNHNS, CDR2 SASEGT, per germline. The CDR3 region is CAGSLGLIYEQYF. The DNA for the CDR3 is TGTGCCGGCAGTCTTGGCCTCATCTACGAGCAGTACTTC.

As to this clonotype: A much larger clone lies a single base off, so this may be a read error. The rearrangement uses TRBV10-3 and TRBJ2-7; 7 nucleotides match TRBD1. Germline trimming cut 5 bases from V and 6 bases from J; bases unmatched to any gene: 7. This CDR3 has 13 amino acids. Germline CDR1 reads ENHRY; CDR2 reads SYGVKD. The CDR3: CAISYWAGGEQYF. The CDR3 nucleotides are TGTGCCATCAGTTACTGGGCAGGGGGCGAGCAGTACTTC.